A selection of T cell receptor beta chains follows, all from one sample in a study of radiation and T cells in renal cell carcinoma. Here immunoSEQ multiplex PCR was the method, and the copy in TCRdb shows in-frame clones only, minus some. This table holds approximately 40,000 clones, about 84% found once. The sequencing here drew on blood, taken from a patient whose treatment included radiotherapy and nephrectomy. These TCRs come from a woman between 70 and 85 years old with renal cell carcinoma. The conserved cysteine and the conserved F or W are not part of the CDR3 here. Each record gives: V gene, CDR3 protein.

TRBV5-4,ATRGGGSYEQY
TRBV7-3,ASSSEQGADGYT
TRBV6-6,ASSYSGSHQPQH
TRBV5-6,ASRLGTGEGETQY
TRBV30,AWSGADSSGNTIY
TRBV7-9,ASSLRGGILKPYTGELF
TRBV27,ASSFGGAQPQH
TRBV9,ASSEGGRANTQY
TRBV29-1,SVATIGSSEKLF
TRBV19,ASLPGGSTDTQY
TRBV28,ASSRQGRGTEF
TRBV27,ASSLSPGAYEQY
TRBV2,ASREDSSGANVLT
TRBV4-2,ASSQVAGQGAAGYT
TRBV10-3,AISEVSPPDYT
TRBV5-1,ASSLGGQVNTEAF
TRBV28,ASRKQGTDGYT
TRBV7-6,ASSDGTGANTGELF
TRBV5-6,ASSLGALLRNKKGAQY
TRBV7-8,ASGGSSSGNTIY
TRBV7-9,ASSPSTENTEAF
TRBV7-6,ASSLEAGFNEKLF
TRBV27,ASSLNIATNEKLF
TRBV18,ASSPHRVGTGSFSGANVLT
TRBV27,ASSLSMGAGELF
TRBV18,ASSPSEVMNTEAF
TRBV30,AWSSEDRATSYNEQF
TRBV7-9,ASSPREGGNTIY
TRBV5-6,ASSLLDKQY
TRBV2,ASMAQGQINTEAF
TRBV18,ASSPRGVTYEQY
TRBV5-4,ASRLDRGYEQY
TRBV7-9,ASSLARSVTMDEQF
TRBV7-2,ASSLGGTLYEQY
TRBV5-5,ASSFGASGGTDTQY
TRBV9,ASSVELALHNEQF
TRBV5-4,ASSPRQSYEQY
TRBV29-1,SVERREMDEQF
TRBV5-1,ASSLSTGEGDTQY
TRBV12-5,ASGLPFRLNEQF
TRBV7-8,ASSPRDAGSNTIY
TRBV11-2,ASSRGLAEGDQETQY